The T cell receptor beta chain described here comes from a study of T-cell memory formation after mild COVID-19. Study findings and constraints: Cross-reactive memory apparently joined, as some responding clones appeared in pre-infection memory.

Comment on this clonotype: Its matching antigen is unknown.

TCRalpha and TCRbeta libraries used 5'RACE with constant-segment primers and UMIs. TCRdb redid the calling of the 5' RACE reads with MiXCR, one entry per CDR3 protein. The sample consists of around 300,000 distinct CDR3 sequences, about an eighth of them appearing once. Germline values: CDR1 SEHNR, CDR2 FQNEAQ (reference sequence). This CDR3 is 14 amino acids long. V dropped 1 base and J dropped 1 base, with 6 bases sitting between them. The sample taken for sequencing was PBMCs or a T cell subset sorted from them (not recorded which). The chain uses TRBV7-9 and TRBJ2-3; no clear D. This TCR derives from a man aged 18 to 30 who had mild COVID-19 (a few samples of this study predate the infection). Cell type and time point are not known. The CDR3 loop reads CASSLVTGTDTQYF. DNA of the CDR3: TGTGCCAGCAGCTTAGTGACGGGCACAGATACGCAGTATTTT.